The present T cell receptor (beta chain) was sequenced within a study of T-cell memory formation after mild COVID-19. Study as a whole: In these data, TCR clusters were largely donor specific. The study's findings and limits: Within pre-infection memory, some responding clones were found, suggesting cross-reactive memory joined. Of the contracting clones, CD4+ ones lay mainly in CM and EM, and CD8+ ones in EMRA.

This CDR3 is 16 amino acids long. V was pared by 7 bases and J by 8 bases, with 13 bases of the junction left unmatched. TCRdb re-called the 5' RACE reads with MiXCR, one entry per CDR3 protein. The sample carries about 350,000 distinct CDR3 sequences, roughly an eighth recorded once. This clonotype occurred a few times. The antigen is undetermined. This clonotype was sampled from a man aged 18 to 29 who had mild COVID-19 (a few samples of this study predate the infection). Cell type and time point are not known. V and J are TRBV12-3 or TRBV12-4 and TRBJ1-3, with 11 bases matching TRBD1. The sequencing input was PBMCs or a T cell subset sorted from them (not recorded which). Written as DNA, the CDR3 is TGTGCCAGCAACCCTTCCACCGGGACAGGGGGACACACCATATATTTT. As protein: CASNPSTGTGGHTIYF.